This T cell receptor beta chain was identified during a study of T cell responses to AZD1222 COVID-19 vaccine. Notes on the study in general: Spike regions recognized by vaccine-associated CD4 TCRs spanned the protein, led by 160-218 and 743-854. Variant regions that are unmutated are reportedly the target of nearly half of spike-specific TCRs.

Measured with immunoSEQ multiplex PCR; TCRdb has only the in-frame clones, and not every one. The top ten hold approximately 5% of the sample, which has some 83,000 clones, around 91% seen once. Trimming shortened V by 0 bases and J by 4 bases, and 12 bases separated the two germline ends. The CDR3 length is 15 residues. From germline, CDR1 is LNHDA and CDR2 SQIVND (reference sequence). Remarks on this clone: What it recognizes is unknown.

The sequencing here drew on peripheral blood, taken 28 days after the second AZD1222 dose. The sequence derives from an adult who received the AZD1222 COVID-19 vaccine. The chain uses TRBV19 and TRBJ1-1, with D maybe TRBD1 (6 bases). CDR3 loop: CASSIDRRGGTEAFF. CDR3 nucleotide sequence: TGTGCCAGTAGTATAGATCGCAGGGGTGGCACTGAAGCTTTCTTT.